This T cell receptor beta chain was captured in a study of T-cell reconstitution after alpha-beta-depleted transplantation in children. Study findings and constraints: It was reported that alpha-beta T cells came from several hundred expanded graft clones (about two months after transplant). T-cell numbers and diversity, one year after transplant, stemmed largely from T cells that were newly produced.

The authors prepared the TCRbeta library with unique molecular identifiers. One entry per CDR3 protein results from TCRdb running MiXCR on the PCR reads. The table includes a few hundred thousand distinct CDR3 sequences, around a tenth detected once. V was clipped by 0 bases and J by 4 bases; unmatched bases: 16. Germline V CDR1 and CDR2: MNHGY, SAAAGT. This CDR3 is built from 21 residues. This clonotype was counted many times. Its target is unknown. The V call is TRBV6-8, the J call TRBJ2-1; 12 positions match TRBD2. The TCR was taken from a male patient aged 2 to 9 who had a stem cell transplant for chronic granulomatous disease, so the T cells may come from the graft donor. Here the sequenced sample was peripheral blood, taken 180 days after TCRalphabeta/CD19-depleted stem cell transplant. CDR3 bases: TGTGCCAGCAGTTACTCACCAGAGGGACTAGCGGGTCGATGGGGTTACAATGAGCAGTTCTTC. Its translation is CASSYSPEGLAGRWGYNEQFF.